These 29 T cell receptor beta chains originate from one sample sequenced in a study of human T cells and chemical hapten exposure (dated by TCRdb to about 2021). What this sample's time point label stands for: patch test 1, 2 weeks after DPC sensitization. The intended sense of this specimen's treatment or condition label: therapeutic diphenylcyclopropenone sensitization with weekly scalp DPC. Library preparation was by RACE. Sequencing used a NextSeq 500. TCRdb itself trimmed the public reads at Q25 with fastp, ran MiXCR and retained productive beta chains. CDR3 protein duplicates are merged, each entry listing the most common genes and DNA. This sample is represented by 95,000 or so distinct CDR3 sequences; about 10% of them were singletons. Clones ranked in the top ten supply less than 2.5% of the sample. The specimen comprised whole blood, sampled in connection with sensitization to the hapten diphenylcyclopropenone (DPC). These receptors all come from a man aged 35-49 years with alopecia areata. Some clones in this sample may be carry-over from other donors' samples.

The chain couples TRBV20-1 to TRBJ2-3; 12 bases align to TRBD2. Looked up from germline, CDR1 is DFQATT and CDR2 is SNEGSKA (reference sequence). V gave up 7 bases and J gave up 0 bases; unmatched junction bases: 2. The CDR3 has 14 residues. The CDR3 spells CSELAGGSTDTQYF. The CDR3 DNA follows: TGCAGTGAACTAGCGGGAGGAAGCACAGATACGCAGTATTTT.

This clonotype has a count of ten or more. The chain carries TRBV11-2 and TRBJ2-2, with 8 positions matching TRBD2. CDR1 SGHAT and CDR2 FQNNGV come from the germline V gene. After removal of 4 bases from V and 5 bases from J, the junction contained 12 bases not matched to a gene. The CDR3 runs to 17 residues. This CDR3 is CASSSLPAGGRTGELFF. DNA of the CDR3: TGTGCCAGCAGCTCGCTCCCGGCGGGAGGAAGGACCGGGGAGCTGTTTTTT.

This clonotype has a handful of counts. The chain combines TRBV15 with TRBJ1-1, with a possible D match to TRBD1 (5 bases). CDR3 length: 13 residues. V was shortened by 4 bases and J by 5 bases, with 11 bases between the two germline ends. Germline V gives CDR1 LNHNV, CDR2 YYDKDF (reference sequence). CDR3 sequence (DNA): TGTGCCACCAGCAAGCGGGGGGAAACTGAAGCTTTCTTT. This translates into CATSKRGETEAFF.

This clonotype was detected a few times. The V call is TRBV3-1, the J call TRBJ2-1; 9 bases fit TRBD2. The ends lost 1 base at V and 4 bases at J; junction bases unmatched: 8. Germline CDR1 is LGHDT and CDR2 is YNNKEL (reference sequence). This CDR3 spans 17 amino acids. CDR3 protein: CASSQAKGTSRYNEQFF. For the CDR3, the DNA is TGTGCCAGCAGCCAAGCCAAAGGGACTAGCCGTTACAATGAGCAGTTCTTC.

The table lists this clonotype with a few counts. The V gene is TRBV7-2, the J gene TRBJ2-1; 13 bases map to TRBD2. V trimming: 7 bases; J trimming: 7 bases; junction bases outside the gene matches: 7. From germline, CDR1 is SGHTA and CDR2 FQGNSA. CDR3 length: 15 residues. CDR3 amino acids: CASTIPGLAGNEQFF. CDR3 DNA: TGTGCCAGCACCATACCGGGACTAGCGGGAAATGAGCAGTTCTTC.

The CDR3 sequence is CASSLFGGPLSYEQYF. The DNA for the CDR3 is TGTGCCAGCAGCTTATTTGGCGGGCCACTCTCCTACGAGCAGTACTTC. This sequence joins TRBV7-9 and TRBJ2-7, with a weak D call TRBD2 (5 bases). The V gene's germline CDR1 is SEHNR and CDR2 FQNEAQ (reference sequence). This CDR3 contains 16 residues. V was shortened by 2 bases and J by 0 bases, with 14 bases between the two germline ends.

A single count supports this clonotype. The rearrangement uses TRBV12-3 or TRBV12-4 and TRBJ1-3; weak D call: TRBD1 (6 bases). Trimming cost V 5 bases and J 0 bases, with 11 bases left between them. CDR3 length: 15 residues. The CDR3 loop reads CASSNRESSGNTIYF. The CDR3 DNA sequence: TGTGCCAGCAGTAACAGGGAATCCTCTGGAAACACCATATATTTT.

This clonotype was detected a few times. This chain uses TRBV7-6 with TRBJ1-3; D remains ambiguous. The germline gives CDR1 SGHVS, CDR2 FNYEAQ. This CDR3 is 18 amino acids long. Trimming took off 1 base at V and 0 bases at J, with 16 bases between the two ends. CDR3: CASSLVRGKSYSGNTIYF. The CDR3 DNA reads TGTGCCAGCAGCTTAGTGAGAGGGAAGTCCTACTCTGGAAACACCATATATTTT.

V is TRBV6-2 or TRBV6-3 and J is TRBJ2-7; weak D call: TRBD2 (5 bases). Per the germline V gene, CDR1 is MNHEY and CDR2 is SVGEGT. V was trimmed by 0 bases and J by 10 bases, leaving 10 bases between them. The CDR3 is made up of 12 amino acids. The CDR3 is CASSYSRVIQYF. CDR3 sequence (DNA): TGTGCCAGCAGTTACTCGAGGGTTATTCAGTACTTC.

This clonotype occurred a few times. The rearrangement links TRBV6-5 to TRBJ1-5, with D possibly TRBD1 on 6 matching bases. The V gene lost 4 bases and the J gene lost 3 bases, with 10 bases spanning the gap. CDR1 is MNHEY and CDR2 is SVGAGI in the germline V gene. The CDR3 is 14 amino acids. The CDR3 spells CASSSQGLNQPQHF. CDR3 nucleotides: TGTGCCAGCAGTTCACAGGGCCTCAATCAGCCCCAGCATTTT.

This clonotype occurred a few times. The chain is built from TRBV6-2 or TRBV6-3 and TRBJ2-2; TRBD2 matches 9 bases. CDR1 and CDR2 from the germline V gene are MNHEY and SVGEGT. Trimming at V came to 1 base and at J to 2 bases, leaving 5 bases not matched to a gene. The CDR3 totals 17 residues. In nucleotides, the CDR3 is TGTGCCAGCAGTTACTTCGGGACTAGCATTAACACCGGGGAGCTGTTTTTT. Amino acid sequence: CASSYFGTSINTGELFF.

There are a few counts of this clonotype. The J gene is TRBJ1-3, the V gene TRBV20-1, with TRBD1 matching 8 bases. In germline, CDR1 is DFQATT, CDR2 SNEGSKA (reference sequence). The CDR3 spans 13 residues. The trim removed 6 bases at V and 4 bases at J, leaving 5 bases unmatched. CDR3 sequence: CSAKTGAGNTIYF. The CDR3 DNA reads TGCAGTGCAAAGACAGGGGCCGGAAACACCATATATTTT.

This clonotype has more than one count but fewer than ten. The CDR3 loop is CASILGGGTEAFF. Here the CDR3 DNA reads TGTGCCAGCATCTTGGGAGGAGGGACTGAAGCTTTCTTT. The chain employs TRBV25-1 and TRBJ1-1, with D hard to call. The germline V gene has CDR1 MGHDK and CDR2 SYGVNS. V lost 7 bases and J lost 5, with 14 bases in between. This CDR3 is 13 amino acids long. Filled out from reference TRBV25-1 and TRBJ1-1, the complete variable domain reads EADIYQTPRYLVIGTGKKITLECSQTMGHDKMYWYQQDPGMELHLIHYSYGVNSTEKGDLSSESTVSRIRTEHFPLTLESARPSHTSQYLCASILGGGTEAFFGQGTRLTVV.

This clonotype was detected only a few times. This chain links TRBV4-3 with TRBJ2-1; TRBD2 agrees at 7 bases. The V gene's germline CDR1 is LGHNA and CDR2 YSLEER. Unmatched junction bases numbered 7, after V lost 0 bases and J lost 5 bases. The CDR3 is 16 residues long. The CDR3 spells CASSQDVLAVNNEQFF. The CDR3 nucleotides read TGCGCCAGCAGCCAAGATGTCCTAGCGGTTAACAATGAGCAGTTCTTC.

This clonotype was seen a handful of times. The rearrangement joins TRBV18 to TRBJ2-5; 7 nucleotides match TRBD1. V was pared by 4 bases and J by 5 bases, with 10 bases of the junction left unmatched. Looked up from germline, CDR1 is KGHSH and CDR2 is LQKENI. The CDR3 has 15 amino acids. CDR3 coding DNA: TGTGCCAGCTCACAAGGGACAGCCGCCCTGGAGACCCAGTACTTC. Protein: CASSQGTAALETQYF.

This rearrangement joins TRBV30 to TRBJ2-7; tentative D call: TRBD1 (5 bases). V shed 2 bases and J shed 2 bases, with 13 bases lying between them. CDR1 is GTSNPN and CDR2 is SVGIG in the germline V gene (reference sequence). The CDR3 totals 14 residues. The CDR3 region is CAWSKGIGPYEQYF. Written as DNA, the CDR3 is TGTGCCTGGAGTAAGGGGATCGGGCCCTACGAGCAGTACTTC.

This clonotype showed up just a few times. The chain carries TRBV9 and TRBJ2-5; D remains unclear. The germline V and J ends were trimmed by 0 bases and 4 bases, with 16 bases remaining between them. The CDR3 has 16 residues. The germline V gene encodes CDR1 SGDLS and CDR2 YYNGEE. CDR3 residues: CASSVGRTQPGETQYF. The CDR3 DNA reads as TGTGCCAGCAGCGTAGGGCGGACCCAACCCGGAGAGACCCAGTACTTC. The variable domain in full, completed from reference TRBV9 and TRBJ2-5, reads DSGVTQTPKHLITATGQRVTLRCSPRSGDLSVYWYQQSLDQGLQFLIQYYNGEERAKGNILERFSAQQFPDLHSELNLSSLELGDSALYFCASSVGRTQPGETQYFGPGTRLLVL.

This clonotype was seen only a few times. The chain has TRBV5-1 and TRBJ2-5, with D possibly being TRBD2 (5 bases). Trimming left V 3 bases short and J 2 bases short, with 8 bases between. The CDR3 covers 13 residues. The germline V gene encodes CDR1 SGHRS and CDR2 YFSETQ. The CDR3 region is CASSWAGQETQYF. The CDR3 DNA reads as TGCGCCAGCAGCTGGGCGGGTCAAGAGACCCAGTACTTC.

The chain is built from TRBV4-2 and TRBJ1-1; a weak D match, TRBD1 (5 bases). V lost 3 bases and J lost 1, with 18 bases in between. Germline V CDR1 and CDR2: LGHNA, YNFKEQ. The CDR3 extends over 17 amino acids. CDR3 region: CASSHAERGPKNTEAFF. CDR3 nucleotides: TGTGCCAGCAGCCATGCCGAAAGGGGACCTAAGAACACTGAAGCTTTCTTT.

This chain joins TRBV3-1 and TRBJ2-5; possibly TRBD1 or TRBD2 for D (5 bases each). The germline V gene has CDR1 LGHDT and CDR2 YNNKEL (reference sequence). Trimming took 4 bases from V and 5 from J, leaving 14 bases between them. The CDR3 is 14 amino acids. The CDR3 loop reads CASSPRGTKETQYF. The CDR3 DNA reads TGTGCCAGCAGCCCCCGAGGGACCAAGGAGACCCAGTACTTC.

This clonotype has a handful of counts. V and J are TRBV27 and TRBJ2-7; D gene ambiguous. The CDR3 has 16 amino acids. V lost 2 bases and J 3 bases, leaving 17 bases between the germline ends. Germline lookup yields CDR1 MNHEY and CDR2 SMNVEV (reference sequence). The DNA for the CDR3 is TGTGCCAGCAGTTTACGCCAGAACACTTACTTCTACGAGCAGTACTTC. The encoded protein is CASSLRQNTYFYEQYF.

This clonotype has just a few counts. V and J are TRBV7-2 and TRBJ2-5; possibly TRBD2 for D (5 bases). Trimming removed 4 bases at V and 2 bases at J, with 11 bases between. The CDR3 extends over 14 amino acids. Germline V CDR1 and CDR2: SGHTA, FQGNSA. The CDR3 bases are TGTGCCAGCAGCTCCGGTAGCGCACAAGAGACCCAGTACTTC. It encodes CASSSGSAQETQYF.

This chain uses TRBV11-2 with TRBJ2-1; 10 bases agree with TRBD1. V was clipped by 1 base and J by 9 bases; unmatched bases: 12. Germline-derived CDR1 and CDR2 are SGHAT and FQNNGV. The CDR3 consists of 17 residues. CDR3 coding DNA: TGTGCCAGCAGCTTAGCCCCGGACAGGGGGATCATCGGTGAGCAGTTCTTC. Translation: CASSLAPDRGIIGEQFF.

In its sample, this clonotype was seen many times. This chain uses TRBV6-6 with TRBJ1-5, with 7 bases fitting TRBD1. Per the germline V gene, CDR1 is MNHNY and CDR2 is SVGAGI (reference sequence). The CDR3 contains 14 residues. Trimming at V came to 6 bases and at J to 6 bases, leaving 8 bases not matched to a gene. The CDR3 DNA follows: TGTGCCAGCAGCAGTAGACAGGGCGGTCAGCCCCAGCATTTT. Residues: CASSSRQGGQPQHF.

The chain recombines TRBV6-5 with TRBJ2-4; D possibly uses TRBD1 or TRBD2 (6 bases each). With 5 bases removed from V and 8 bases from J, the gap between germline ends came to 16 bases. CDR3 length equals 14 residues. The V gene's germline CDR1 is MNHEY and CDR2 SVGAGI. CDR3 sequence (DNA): TGTGCCAGCAGTCAGAAAGGAAGGGGGGACATTCAGTACTTC. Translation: CASSQKGRGDIQYF.

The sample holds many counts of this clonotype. The CDR3 is CASSLHMTESFYGYTF. The CDR3 nucleotides are TGTGCCAGCAGTTTACATATGACGGAGTCTTTCTATGGCTACACCTTC. The chain has TRBV27 and TRBJ1-2; D is ambiguous. CDR3 length equals 16 residues. Trimming removed 2 bases at V and 4 bases at J, with 17 bases between. Germline CDR1 reads MNHEY; CDR2 reads SMNVEV (reference sequence).

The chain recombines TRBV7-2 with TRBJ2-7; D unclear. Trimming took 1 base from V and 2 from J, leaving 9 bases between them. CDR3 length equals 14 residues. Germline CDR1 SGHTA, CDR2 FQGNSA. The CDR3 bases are TGTGCCAGCAGCTTAGGGTCCAACCCCTACGAGCAGTACTTC. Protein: CASSLGSNPYEQYF.

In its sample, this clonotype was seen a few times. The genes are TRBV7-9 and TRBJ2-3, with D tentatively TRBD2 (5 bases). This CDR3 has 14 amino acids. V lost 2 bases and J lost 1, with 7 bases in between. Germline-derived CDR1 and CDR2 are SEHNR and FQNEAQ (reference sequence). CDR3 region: CASSLQAGTDTQYF. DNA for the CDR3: TGTGCCAGCAGCTTACAAGCGGGCACAGATACGCAGTATTTT.

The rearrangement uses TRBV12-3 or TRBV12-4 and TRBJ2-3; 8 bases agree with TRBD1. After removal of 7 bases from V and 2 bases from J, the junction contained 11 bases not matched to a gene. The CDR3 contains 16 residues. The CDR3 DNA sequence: TGTGCCAGCAAACGAATACAGGGGGGAGCCACAGATACGCAGTATTTT. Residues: CASKRIQGGATDTQYF.